Listed below are T cell receptor beta chains from one sample, sequenced in a study of tumor-infiltrating T cells and Merkel cell polyomavirus. Here immunoSEQ multiplex PCR was the method, and the copy in TCRdb shows in-frame clones only, minus some. This table lists 25 to 40 clones. The source material was Merkel cell polyomavirus peptide tetramer+ CD8+ T cells sorted from blood. These receptors originate from a person between 45 and 80 years old with Merkel cell carcinoma. CDR3s leave out the opening cysteine and the closing phenylalanine or tryptophan. Each record gives: V gene, CDR3 protein.

v_gene: TRBV7-9; CDR3aa: ASSRYVYQQSRANVLT
v_gene: TRBV7-9; CDR3aa: ASSQQSSRTDTQY
v_gene: TRBV27; CDR3aa: ASSSRVWLQSRANVLT
v_gene: TRBV5-2; CDR3aa: ASKGVRKTYGYT
v_gene: TRBV1; CDR3aa: TSSQDPAGPYYEQY
v_gene: TRBV7-6; CDR3aa: ASSQFSESRKIYGYT
v_gene: TRBV5-5; CDR3aa: ASSLAQGINYGYT
v_gene: TRBV7-6; CDR3aa: ASSSRERTEAF
v_gene: TRBV19; CDR3aa: ASMRATDVGGYT
v_gene: TRBV6-5; CDR3aa: ASGTGDTGELF
v_gene: TRBV15; CDR3aa: ATSSEDRDTANYGYT